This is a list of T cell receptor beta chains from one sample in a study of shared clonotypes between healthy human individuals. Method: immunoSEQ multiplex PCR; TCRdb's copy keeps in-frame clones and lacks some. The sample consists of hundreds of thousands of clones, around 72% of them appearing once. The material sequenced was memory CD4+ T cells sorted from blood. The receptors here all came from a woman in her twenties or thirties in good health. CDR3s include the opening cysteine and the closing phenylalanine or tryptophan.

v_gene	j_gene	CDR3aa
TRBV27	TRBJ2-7	CASSLSYRSYEQYF
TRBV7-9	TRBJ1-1	CASSLHGTGGTEAFF
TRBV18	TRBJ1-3	CASSPGGENTIYF
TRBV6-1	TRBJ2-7	CASSEAGQTNQYF
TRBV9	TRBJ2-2	CASSARAFTGELFF
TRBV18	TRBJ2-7	CASSPGTAYEQYF
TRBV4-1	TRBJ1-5	CASSRGTGIAVSNQPQHF
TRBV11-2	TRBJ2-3	CASSLGGVSTDTQYF
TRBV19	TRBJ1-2	CASTTNSDSYGYTF
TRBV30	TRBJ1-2	CAWSVQGGGGYTF
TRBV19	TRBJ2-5	CASSIDRQETQYF
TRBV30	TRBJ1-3	CAWNLAGSFSGNTIYF
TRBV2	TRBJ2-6	CASRRDGALSGANVLTF
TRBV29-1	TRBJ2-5	CSVREAGETQYF
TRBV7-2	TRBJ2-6	CASSLRSIGKYSGANVLTF
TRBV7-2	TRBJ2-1	CASTDRLAGGGEQFF
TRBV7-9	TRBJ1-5	CASSLVQGHQPQHF
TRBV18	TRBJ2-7	CASSPPYGRAVYEQYF
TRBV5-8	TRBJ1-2	CARSLGHYGYTF
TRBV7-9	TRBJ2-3	CASSTKDRADTQYF
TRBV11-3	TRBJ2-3	CASSLTLRTGGAESTDTQYF
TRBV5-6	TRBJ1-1	CASSLVARDTEAFF
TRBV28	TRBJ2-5	CASSLGGLRETQYF
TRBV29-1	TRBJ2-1	CSVDGGRAVDEQFF
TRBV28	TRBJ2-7	CASRRTPRGLWNNEQYF
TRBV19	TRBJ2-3	CASSIGTSRDTQYF
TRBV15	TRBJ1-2	CATSSRGANNYGYTF
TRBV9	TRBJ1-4	CASSSHGRGEKLFF